This T cell receptor beta chain stems from a study of blood T cell repertoires in COVID-19. Study information: COVID-19 samples, acute and convalescent, were from the United States, Italy and Spain. PBMCs, B-cell-depleted T cells, or T cells provided the cDNA or gDNA that made up the material.

Per the authors' pipeline: Amplified reference gene primers provided the basis for estimating nucleated cell counts. Data came from immunoSEQ multiplex PCR; TCRdb stores just in-frame clones and leaves some out. The D gene and trimming were derived from the DNA, and the V and J assignments and clone size from that table. The sample carries 150,000 to 200,000 clones, 70% to 80% recorded once. The origin of this receptor is a woman aged 45 to 65 with active or convalescent COVID-19. Source material: peripheral blood.

CDR3 sequence: CAGVPGNYNEQFF. CDR3 DNA: TGTGCCGGTGTGCCCGGGAACTACAATGAGCAGTTCTTC. The rearrangement links TRBV7-2 to TRBJ2-1; D perhaps matches TRBD2 (5 bases). The CDR3 consists of 13 residues. The V end lost 11 bases, the J end lost 3 bases, and 14 bases lay between the germline ends. Looked up from germline, CDR1 is SGHTA and CDR2 is FQGNSA.